This TCR beta chain is from a study of CD8+ T cells in alopecia areata. Study-wide findings and caveats: Scalp samples also contribute reads from the resident alphabeta T cells found in normal skin.

The study team obtained lesional scalp punch biopsies and peripheral blood from alopecia areata patients. Concerning this clone: The antigen is undetermined.

The CDR3 loop spans 15 amino acids. CDR1 is MDHEN, CDR2 SYDVKM, per germline. V dropped 2 bases and J dropped 6; count of bases not matched to a gene: 7. Sequencing templates came from extracted RNA that was reverse transcribed into cDNA. Here immunoSEQ multiplex PCR was the method, and the copy in TCRdb shows in-frame clones only, minus some. The sample consists of around 140,000 clones, around 50% of them appearing once. The chain employs TRBV28 and TRBJ1-5, with 7 positions matching TRBD1. Sequences were obtained from CD4+ T cells sorted from blood. The TCR originated in a human donor with alopecia areata. CDR3 protein: CASSLPDREAQPQHF. The CDR3 nucleotides read TGTGCCAGCAGTTTACCTGACAGGGAGGCTCAGCCCCAGCATTTT. The full variable domain, rest sourced from reference TRBV28 and TRBJ1-5, is DVKVTQSSRYLVKRTGEKVFLECVQDMDHENMFWYRQDPGLGLRLIYFSYDVKMKEKGDIPEGYSVSREKKERFSLILESASTNQTSMYLCASSLPDREAQPQHFGDGTRLSIL.